The next 19 T cell receptor beta chains were all read from a single sample in a study of blood T cell repertoires in COVID-19. The assay was immunoSEQ multiplex PCR, and TCRdb's table has in-frame clones only and misses some. The repertoire holds about half a million clones, with 70% to 90% as singletons. Sequenced sample: peripheral blood. The receptors come from a human donor in a cohort sampled during active COVID-19.

In its sample, this clone was seen a few times. This chain uses TRBV6-2 or TRBV6-3 with TRBJ2-7; 7 bases align to TRBD2. The V and J ends lost 0 bases and 3 bases, in that order; junction bases with no gene match: 5. Looked up from germline, CDR1 is MNHEY and CDR2 is SVGEGT. The CDR3 contains 15 residues. The CDR3 reads CASSYSTSRVYEQYF. The CDR3 DNA reads TGTGCCAGCAGTTACTCGACTAGCCGGGTCTACGAGCAGTACTTC.

This chain uses TRBV5-1 with TRBJ1-1; D gene uncertain. Trimming took off 0 bases at V and 6 bases at J, with 15 bases between the two ends. This CDR3 is 15 amino acids long. The germline V gene has CDR1 SGHRS and CDR2 YFSETQ. The CDR3 sequence: CASSLVPGPMAEAFF. The CDR3 DNA is TGCGCCAGCAGCTTGGTCCCAGGCCCTATGGCTGAAGCTTTCTTT.

The chain joins TRBV30 to TRBJ2-2, with D tentatively TRBD2 (6 bases). Trimming took off 3 bases at V and 8 bases at J, with 19 bases between the two ends. CDR3 length: 15 residues. Germline assignment: CDR1 GTSNPN and CDR2 SVGIG (reference sequence). CDR3 residues: CAWSPGLLAGGELFF. As DNA, the CDR3 is TGTGCCTGGAGCCCCGGATTGTTGGCGGGAGGGGAGCTGTTTTTT.

This clone was observed a single time. V gene TRBV19 combines with J gene TRBJ2-1; perhaps TRBD2 as D (6 bases). The CDR3 sequence is 12 residues long. V was shortened by 6 bases and J by 8 bases, with 11 bases between the two germline ends. CDR1 and CDR2 (germline): LNHDA, SQIVND (reference sequence). The CDR3 sequence is CASREGRDEQFF. The CDR3 DNA follows: TGTGCCAGTAGGGAGGGCCGGGATGAGCAGTTCTTC.

This clone was detected only a few times. The chain couples TRBV19 to TRBJ2-1; 14 bases align to TRBD2. The germline V gene encodes CDR1 LNHDA and CDR2 SQIVND (reference sequence). The trim removed 5 bases at V and 0 bases at J, leaving 3 bases unmatched. This CDR3 has 17 amino acids. CDR3 loop: CASSAGTSGSSYNEQFF. The CDR3 DNA sequence: TGTGCCAGTAGTGCTGGGACTAGCGGGAGCTCCTACAATGAGCAGTTCTTC.

This clone turned up a few times. The chain joins TRBV7-8 to TRBJ2-2, with TRBD2 identical over 7 bases. The V segment lost 4 bases and the J segment 5 bases; nucleotides outside the gene matches: 10. This CDR3 comprises 16 residues. From germline, CDR1 is SGHVS and CDR2 FQNEAQ. CDR3 loop: CASSSAIGRGTGELFF. The CDR3 nucleotides are TGTGCCAGCAGCTCAGCTATTGGGAGGGGTACCGGGGAGCTGTTTTTT.

The chain employs TRBV7-8 and TRBJ1-1, with TRBD1 matching over 10 bases. Germline lookup yields CDR1 SGHVS and CDR2 FQNEAQ. Germline trimming cut 2 bases from V and 3 bases from J; bases unmatched to any gene: 9. The CDR3 covers 17 residues. The CDR3 DNA sequence: TGTGCCAGCAGCTTACCCCGGACAGGGGGTTTCGACACTGAAGCTTTCTTT. This translates into CASSLPRTGGFDTEAFF.

V and J are TRBV21-1 and TRBJ1-5; no check of the table's D call, TRBD1, against the DNA was made. TRBV21-1 is an annotated pseudogene. The CDR3 is made up of 14 amino acids. CDR3 DNA sequence: TGTGCCAGCAGCAAAGGTGGGGGCACTCAGCCCCAGCATTTT. This sequence encodes CASSKGGGTQPQHF.

CDR3 sequence (DNA): TGTGCCAGCAGCCAAGAAGTAGGGACAGTCTACAATGAGCAGTTCTTC. Protein product: CASSQEVGTVYNEQFF. This rearrangement joins TRBV3-1 (or the pseudogene TRBV3-2) to TRBJ2-1; 7 bases line up with TRBD1. The germline V gene has CDR1 LGHDT and CDR2 YNNKEL (reference sequence). Unmatched junction bases numbered 5, after V lost 0 bases and J lost 3 bases. The CDR3 sequence is 16 residues long.

V is TRBV6-5 and J is TRBJ2-3; TRBD1 aligns across 11 bases. The V gene's germline CDR1 is MNHEY and CDR2 SVGAGI. V lost 2 bases, J lost 5 bases, and 3 bases stayed unmatched. The CDR3 length is 15 residues. The CDR3 loop is CASSYGGTGGDTQYF. CDR3 DNA sequence: TGTGCCAGCAGTTACGGGGGGACAGGGGGAGATACGCAGTATTTT.

This clone was counted a few times. This sequence joins TRBV19 and TRBJ1-6; tentatively, D is TRBD1 (6 bases). The germline V gene encodes CDR1 LNHDA and CDR2 SQIVND (reference sequence). Trimming stripped 5 bases from V and 5 bases from J, with 13 bases between. This CDR3 is 15 amino acids long. This CDR3 reads CASSARTADNSPLHF. Written as DNA, the CDR3 is TGTGCCAGTAGTGCTCGGACAGCGGATAATTCACCCCTCCACTTT. Drawing the rest from reference TRBV19 and TRBJ1-6, the complete variable domain is DGGITQSPKYLFRKEGQNVTLSCEQNLNHDAMYWYRQDPGQGLRLIYYSQIVNDFQKGDIAEGYSVSREKKESFPLTVTSAQKNPTAFYLCASSARTADNSPLHFGNGTRLTVT.

The rearrangement uses TRBV3-1 (or the pseudogene TRBV3-2) and TRBJ2-5, with a weak D call TRBD2 (5 bases). The V and J ends lost 0 bases and 2 bases respectively, with 10 bases between them. The CDR3 sequence is 15 residues long. CDR1 and CDR2 (germline): LGHDT, YNNKEL (reference sequence). The CDR3: CASSQDIGVQETQYF. DNA of the CDR3: TGTGCCAGCAGCCAAGATATCGGGGTTCAAGAGACCCAGTACTTC.

The chain joins TRBV19 to TRBJ2-1; TRBD2 matches at 9 bases. The CDR3 sequence is 16 residues long. Losses at the gene ends were 3 bases for V and 2 bases for J; bases not matched to a gene: 5. The germline V gene has CDR1 LNHDA and CDR2 SQIVND (reference sequence). The DNA for the CDR3 is TGTGCCAGTAGTATTTATGCGGGAGGGCCCTACAATGAGCAGTTCTTC. It encodes CASSIYAGGPYNEQFF.

The chain joins TRBV4-1 to TRBJ1-4, with a weak D call TRBD1 (6 bases). Between the trimmed V and J ends, which lost 3 bases and 8 bases, there was a span of 13 bases. The CDR3 runs 14 residues. The germline V gene has CDR1 MGHRA and CDR2 YSYEKL. CDR3 DNA sequence: TGCGCCAGCAGCCAGGGCAGGGGTAGGGAAAAACTGTTTTTT. Protein product: CASSQGRGREKLFF.

This clone appeared a single time. This sequence joins TRBV18 and TRBJ2-5; 8 bases match TRBD1. In germline, CDR1 is KGHSH, CDR2 LQKENI. The CDR3 is 13 residues long. V lost 6 bases to trimming and J lost 3 bases; unmatched junction nucleotides: 3. The CDR3 bases are TGTGCCAGCTCGTCGACAGGGGAAGAGACCCAGTACTTC. This gives the protein CASSSTGEETQYF.

Only a few counts were recorded for this clone. The chain couples TRBV5-1 to TRBJ2-2, with TRBD2 as a possible D gene (5 bases). V lost 4 bases to trimming and J lost 2 bases, with 15 bases between them. The CDR3 spans 16 residues. CDR1 and CDR2 (germline): SGHRS, YFSETQ. Here the CDR3 reads CASSLQLDLNTGELFF. CDR3 DNA sequence: TGCGCCAGCAGCCTCCAACTAGACTTAAACACCGGGGAGCTGTTTTTT.

This rearrangement joins TRBV27 to TRBJ2-1; 12 nucleotides align to TRBD2. Germline loops: CDR1 MNHEY, CDR2 SMNVEV (reference sequence). This CDR3 spans 17 amino acids. After removal of 8 bases from V and 6 bases from J, the junction contained 14 bases not matched to a gene. CDR3 nucleotide sequence: TGTGCCAGCGACCCGACTAGCGGGAGAAGATTCTTCAATGAGCAGTTCTTC. Residues: CASDPTSGRRFFNEQFF.

The chain recombines TRBV7-2 with TRBJ2-1; D not resolved. CDR3 size: 13 residues. Per germline, CDR1 SGHTA and CDR2 FQGNSA. V dropped 6 bases and J dropped 9 bases, with 15 bases sitting between them. The CDR3 DNA sequence: TGTGCCAGCAGATCCCTCCTAGTCGGTGAGCAGTTCTTC. This encodes CASRSLLVGEQFF. Complete variable domain (other parts from reference TRBV7-2 and TRBJ2-1): GAGVSQSPSNKVTEKGKDVELRCDPISGHTALYWYRQSLGQGLEFLIYFQGNSAPDKSGLPSDRFSAERTGGSVSTLTIQRTQQEDSAVYLCASRSLLVGEQFFGPGTRLTVL.

The V call is TRBV19, the J call TRBJ1-3; D is uncertain. This CDR3 has 14 residues. CDR1 is LNHDA, CDR2 SQIVND, per germline (reference sequence). CDR3 residues: CAASGVGAGNTIYF. In DNA form, the CDR3 reads TGTGCGGCATCCGGGGTAGGTGCTGGAAACACCATATATTTT.